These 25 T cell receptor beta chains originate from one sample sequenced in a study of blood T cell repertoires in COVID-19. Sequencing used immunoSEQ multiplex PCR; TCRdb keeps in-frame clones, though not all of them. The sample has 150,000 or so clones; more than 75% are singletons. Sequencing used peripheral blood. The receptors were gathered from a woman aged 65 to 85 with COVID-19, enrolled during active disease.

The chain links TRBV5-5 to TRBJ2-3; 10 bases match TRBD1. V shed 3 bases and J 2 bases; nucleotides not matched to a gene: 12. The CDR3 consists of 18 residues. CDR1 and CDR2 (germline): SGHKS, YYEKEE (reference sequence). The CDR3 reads CASSWGQGSKFSTDTQYF. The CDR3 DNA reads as TGTGCCAGCAGCTGGGGACAGGGGTCTAAGTTCTCCACAGATACGCAGTATTTT. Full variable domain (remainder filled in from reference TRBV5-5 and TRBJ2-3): DAGVTQSPTHLIKTRGQQVTLRCSPISGHKSVSWYQQVLGQGPQFIFQYYEKEERGRGNFPDRFSARQFPNYSSELNVNALLLGDSALYLCASSWGQGSKFSTDTQYFGPGTRLTVL.

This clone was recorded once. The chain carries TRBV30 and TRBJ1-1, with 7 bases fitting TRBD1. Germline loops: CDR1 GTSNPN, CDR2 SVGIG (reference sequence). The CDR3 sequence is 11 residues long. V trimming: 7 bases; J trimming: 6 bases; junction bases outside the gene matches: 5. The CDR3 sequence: CAFDRAAEAFF. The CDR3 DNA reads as TGTGCCTTTGACAGGGCTGCTGAAGCTTTCTTT.

The CDR3 loop is CASSLSSNTGNTIYF. For the CDR3, the DNA is TGTGCCAGCAGCTTGTCGAGCAATACTGGAAACACCATATATTTT. The chain combines TRBV5-5 with TRBJ1-3; D remains unclear. Between the trimmed V and J ends, which lost 1 base and 2 bases, there was a span of 10 bases. The CDR3 extends over 15 amino acids. Germline V gene data show CDR1 as SGHKS and CDR2 as YYEKEE (reference sequence).

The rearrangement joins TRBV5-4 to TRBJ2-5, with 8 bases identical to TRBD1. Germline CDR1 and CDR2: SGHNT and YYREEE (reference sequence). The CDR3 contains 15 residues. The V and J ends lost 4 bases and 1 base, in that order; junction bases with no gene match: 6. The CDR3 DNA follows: TGTGCCAGCAGCCTCACAGGGGGTCCCCAAGAGACCCAGTACTTC. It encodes CASSLTGGPQETQYF.

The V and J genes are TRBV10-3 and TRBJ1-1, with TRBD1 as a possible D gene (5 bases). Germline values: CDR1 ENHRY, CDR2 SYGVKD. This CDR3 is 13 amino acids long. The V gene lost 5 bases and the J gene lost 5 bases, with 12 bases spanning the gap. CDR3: CAISSGMGTEAFF. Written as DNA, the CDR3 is TGTGCCATCAGTTCAGGGATGGGGACTGAAGCTTTCTTT.

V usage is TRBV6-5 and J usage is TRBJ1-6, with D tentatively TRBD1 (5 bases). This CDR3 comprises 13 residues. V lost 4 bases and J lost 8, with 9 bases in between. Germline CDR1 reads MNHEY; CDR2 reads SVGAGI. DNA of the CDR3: TGTGCCAGCAGTTCAGAGACAGATTCACCCCTCCACTTT. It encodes CASSSETDSPLHF.

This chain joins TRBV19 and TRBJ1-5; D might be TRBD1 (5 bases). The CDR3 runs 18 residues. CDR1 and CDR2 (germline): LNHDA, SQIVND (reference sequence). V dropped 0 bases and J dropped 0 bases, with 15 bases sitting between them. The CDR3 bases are TGTGCCAGTAGTATAGATCGGAGTACAGGTTATAGCAATCAGCCCCAGCATTTT. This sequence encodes CASSIDRSTGYSNQPQHF.

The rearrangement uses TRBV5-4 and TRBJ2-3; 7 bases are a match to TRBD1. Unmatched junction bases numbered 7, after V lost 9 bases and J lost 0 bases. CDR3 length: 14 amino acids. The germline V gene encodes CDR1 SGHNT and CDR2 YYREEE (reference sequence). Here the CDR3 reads CAIDRARSTDTQYF. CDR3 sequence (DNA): TGTGCCATCGACAGGGCCCGTAGCACAGATACGCAGTATTTT.

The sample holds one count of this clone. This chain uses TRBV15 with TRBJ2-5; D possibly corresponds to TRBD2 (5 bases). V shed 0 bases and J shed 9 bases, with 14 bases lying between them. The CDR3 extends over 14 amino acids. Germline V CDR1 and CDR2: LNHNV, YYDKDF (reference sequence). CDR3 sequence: CATSRDVDSRSQYF. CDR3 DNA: TGTGCCACCAGCAGAGATGTGGACTCCCGGTCCCAGTACTTC.

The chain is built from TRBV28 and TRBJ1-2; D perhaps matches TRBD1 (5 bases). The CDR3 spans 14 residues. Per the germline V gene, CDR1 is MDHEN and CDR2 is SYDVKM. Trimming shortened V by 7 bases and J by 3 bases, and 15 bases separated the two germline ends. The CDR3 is CASIRQGYHYGYTF. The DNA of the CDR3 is TGTGCCAGCATAAGGCAGGGCTATCACTATGGCTACACCTTC.

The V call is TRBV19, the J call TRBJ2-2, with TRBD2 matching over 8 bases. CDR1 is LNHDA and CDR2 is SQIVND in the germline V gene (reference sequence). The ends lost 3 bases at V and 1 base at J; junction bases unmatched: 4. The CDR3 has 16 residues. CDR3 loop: CASSIGGGWNTGELFF. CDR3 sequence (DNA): TGTGCCAGTAGTATTGGCGGGGGGTGGAACACCGGGGAGCTGTTTTTT.

CDR3 DNA sequence: TGTGCCAGCAGCGTAGGAGGCAGTGGAGGCTACGAGCAGTACTTC. Its protein product is CASSVGGSGGYEQYF. The rearrangement joins TRBV9 to TRBJ2-7; tentative D call: TRBD2 (5 bases). V lost 0 bases, J lost 3 bases, and 13 bases lay in between. The CDR3 is made up of 15 amino acids. CDR1 SGDLS and CDR2 YYNGEE come from the germline V gene.

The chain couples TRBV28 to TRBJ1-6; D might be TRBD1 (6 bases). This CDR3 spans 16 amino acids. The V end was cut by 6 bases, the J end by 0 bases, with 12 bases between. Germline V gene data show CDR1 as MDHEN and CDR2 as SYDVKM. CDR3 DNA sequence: TGTGCCAGCAGAGAGGGGGGGAGCTCCTATAATTCACCCCTCCACTTT. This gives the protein CASREGGSSYNSPLHF. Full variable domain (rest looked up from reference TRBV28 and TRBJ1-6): DVKVTQSSRYLVKRTGEKVFLECVQDMDHENMFWYRQDPGLGLRLIYFSYDVKMKEKGDIPEGYSVSREKKERFSLILESASTNQTSMYLCASREGGSSYNSPLHFGNGTRLTVT.

The DNA of the CDR3 is TGTGCCAGCAGCTTACCCCCGGACAGGGGGCAAGGGGCCAACGTCCTGACTTTC. Protein: CASSLPPDRGQGANVLTF. V is TRBV21-1 and J is TRBJ2-6; TRBD1, the table's D call, lacks a check against the DNA. TRBV21-1 is shown as a pseudogene. The CDR3 contains 18 residues.

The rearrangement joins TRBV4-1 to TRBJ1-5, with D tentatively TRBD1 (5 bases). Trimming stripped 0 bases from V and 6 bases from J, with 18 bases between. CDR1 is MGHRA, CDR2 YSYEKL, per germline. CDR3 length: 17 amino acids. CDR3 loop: CASSQDRAAGVGQPQHF. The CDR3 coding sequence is TGCGCCAGCAGCCAAGATCGTGCGGCGGGGGTGGGTCAGCCCCAGCATTTT.

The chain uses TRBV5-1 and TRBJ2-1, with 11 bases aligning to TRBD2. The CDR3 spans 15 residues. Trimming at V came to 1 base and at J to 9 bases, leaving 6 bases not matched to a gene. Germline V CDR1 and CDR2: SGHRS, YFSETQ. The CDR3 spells CASSLTGTSGIEQFF. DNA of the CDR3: TGCGCCAGCAGCTTGACCGGGACTAGCGGTATTGAGCAGTTCTTC.

The CDR3 here is CASSLQGARSNQPQHF. The CDR3 region has the DNA TGTGCCAGCAGCTTACAGGGGGCGCGAAGCAATCAGCCCCAGCATTTT. The chain links TRBV5-6 to TRBJ1-5; the match to TRBD1 covers 9 bases. Germline V gene sequence: CDR1 SGHDT, CDR2 YYEEEE. The CDR3 spans 16 residues. J lost 1 base, V lost 2 bases, and 4 bases had no gene match.

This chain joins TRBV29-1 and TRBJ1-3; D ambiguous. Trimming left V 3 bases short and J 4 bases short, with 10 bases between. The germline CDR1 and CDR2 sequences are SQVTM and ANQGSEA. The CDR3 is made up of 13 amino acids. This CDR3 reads CSVDSGSGNTIYF. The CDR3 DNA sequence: TGCAGCGTTGATTCCGGGTCGGGAAACACCATATATTTT. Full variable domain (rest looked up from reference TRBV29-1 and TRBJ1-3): SAVISQKPSRDICQRGTSLTIQCQVDSQVTMMFWYRQQPGQSLTLIATANQGSEATYESGFVIDKFPISRPNLTFSTLTVSNMSPEDSSIYLCSVDSGSGNTIYFGEGSWLTVV.

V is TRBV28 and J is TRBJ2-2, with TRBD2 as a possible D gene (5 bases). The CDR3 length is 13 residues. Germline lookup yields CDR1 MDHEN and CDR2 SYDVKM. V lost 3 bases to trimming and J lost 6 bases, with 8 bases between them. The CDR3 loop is CASSFRGPGELFF. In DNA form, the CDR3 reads TGTGCCAGCAGTTTTCGAGGGCCCGGGGAGCTGTTTTTT.

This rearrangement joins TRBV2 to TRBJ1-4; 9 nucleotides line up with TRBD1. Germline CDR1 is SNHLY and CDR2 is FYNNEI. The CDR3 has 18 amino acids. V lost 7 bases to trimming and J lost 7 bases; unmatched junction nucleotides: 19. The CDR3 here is CASTTAPRRTGDSEKLFF. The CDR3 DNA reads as TGTGCCAGCACCACTGCGCCCCGGAGGACAGGGGATTCTGAAAAACTGTTTTTT.

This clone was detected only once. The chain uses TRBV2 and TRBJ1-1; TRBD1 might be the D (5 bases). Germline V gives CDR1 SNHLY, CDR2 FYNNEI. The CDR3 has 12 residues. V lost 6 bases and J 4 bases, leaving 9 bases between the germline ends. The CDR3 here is CASSWGGTEAFF. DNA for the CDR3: TGTGCCAGCAGCTGGGGGGGCACTGAAGCTTTCTTT.

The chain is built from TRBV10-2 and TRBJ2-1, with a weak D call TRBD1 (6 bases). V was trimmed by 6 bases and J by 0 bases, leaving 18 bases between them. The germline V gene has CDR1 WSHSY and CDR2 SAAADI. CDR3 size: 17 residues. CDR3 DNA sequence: TGCGCCAGCAGAGACCATCTAACAGGGAGCTCCTACAATGAGCAGTTCTTC. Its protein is CASRDHLTGSSYNEQFF.

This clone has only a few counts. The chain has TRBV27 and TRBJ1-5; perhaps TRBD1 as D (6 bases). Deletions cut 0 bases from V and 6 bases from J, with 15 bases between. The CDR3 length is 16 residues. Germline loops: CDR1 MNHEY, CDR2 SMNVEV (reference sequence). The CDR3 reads CASSLSSRGERQPQHF. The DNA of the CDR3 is TGTGCCAGCAGTTTATCGAGCAGGGGTGAGCGTCAGCCCCAGCATTTT.

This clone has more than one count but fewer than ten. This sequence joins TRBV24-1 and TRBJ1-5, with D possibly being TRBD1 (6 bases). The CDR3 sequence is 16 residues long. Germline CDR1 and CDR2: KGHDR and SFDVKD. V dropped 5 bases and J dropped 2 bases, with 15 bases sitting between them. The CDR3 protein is CATSATGTIGNQPQHF. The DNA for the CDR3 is TGTGCCACCAGTGCCACAGGGACGATAGGCAATCAGCCCCAGCATTTT.

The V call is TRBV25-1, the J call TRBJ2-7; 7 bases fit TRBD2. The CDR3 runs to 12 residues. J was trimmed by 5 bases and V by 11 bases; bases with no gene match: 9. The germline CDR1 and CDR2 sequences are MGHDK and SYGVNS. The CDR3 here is CASWTRNHEQYF. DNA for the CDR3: TGTGCCTCATGGACTAGAAACCACGAGCAGTACTTC.